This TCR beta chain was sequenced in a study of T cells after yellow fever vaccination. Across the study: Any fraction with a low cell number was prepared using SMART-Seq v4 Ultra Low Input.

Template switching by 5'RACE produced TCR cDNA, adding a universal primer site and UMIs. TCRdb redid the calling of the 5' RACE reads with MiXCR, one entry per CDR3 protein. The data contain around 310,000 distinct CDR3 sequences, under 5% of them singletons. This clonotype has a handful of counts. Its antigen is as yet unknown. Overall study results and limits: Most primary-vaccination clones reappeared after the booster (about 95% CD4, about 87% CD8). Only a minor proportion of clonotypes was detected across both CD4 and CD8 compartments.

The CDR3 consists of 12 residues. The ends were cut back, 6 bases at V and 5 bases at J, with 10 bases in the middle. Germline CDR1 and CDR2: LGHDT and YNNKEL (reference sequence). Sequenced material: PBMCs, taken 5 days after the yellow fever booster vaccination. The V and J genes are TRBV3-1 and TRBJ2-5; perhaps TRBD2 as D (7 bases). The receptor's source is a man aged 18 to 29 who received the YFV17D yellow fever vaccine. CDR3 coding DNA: TGTGCCAGCAGGTGGGGGGGCGAGACCCAGTACTTC. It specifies CASRWGGETQYF.